Below, 18 T cell receptor beta chains from the same sample are listed, as sequenced in a study of cytomegalovirus exposure and HLA in healthy donors. In the PCR, 60 Vbeta and 13 Jbeta primers were used. Libraries were prepared by immunoSEQ multiplex PCR; TCRdb keeps only in-frame clonotypes and omits some of them. The sample gives some 120,000 clones, roughly four fifths of which show up once; around 1.5% is in the top ten. The specimen was PBMCs. Receptors originate from a woman aged 18-29 years in good health and CMV-seronegative.

There are a few counts of this clone. The J gene is TRBJ1-1, the V gene TRBV5-1, with D possibly being TRBD1 (5 bases). V dropped 0 bases and J dropped 1 base, with 10 bases sitting between them. Germline V CDR1 and CDR2: SGHRS, YFSETQ. This CDR3 comprises 15 residues. For the CDR3, the DNA is TGCGCCAGCAGCTTGGATGGGCAGGGGAACACTGAAGCTTTCTTT. Translation gives CASSLDGQGNTEAFF.

V gene TRBV30 combines with J gene TRBJ1-4; possible D gene TRBD1, 6 bases. Germline values: CDR1 GTSNPN, CDR2 SVGIG (reference sequence). Trimming took off 0 bases at V and 8 bases at J, with 16 bases between the two ends. The CDR3 is 15 amino acids. The CDR3 loop reads CAWSVGGGPAEKLFF. CDR3 DNA: TGTGCCTGGAGTGTAGGGGGGGGCCCGGCGGAAAAACTGTTTTTT.

This chain links TRBV19 with TRBJ2-5, with D tentatively TRBD2 (6 bases). Between the trimmed V and J ends, which lost 7 bases and 7 bases, there was a span of 19 bases. The CDR3 is 14 residues long. Germline CDR1 LNHDA, CDR2 SQIVND (reference sequence). CDR3 protein: CASTRDGEEGTQYF. The CDR3 coding sequence is TGTGCCAGTACTCGGGACGGGGAGGAAGGGACCCAGTACTTC.

The chain has TRBV4-1 and TRBJ1-1; the D gene is possibly TRBD1 (6 bases). Deletions cut 0 bases from V and 5 bases from J, with 7 bases between. Germline V gene sequence: CDR1 MGHRA, CDR2 YSYEKL. This CDR3 is built from 13 residues. The CDR3 coding sequence is TGCGCCAGCAGCCAAGATACAGGGACTGAAGCTTTCTTT. Its protein product is CASSQDTGTEAFF.

The chain employs TRBV5-4 and TRBJ1-2; 9 positions agree with TRBD1. The CDR3 is 16 residues long. Trimming at V came to 4 bases and at J to 6 bases, leaving 13 bases not matched to a gene. Germline CDR1 reads SGHNT; CDR2 reads YYREEE (reference sequence). DNA for the CDR3: TGTGCCAGCAGCCTATCCGGGACAGGGTTTCGGAATGGCTACACCTTC. Translation: CASSLSGTGFRNGYTF.

The chain recombines TRBV2 with TRBJ1-1; 11 positions agree with TRBD1. V dropped 2 bases and J dropped 5; count of bases not matched to a gene: 4. There are 15 residues in the CDR3. From germline, CDR1 is SNHLY and CDR2 FYNNEI. The CDR3 region is CASSERDRGRTEAFF. For the CDR3, the DNA is TGTGCCAGCAGTGAAAGGGACAGGGGGAGAACTGAAGCTTTCTTT.

The V call is TRBV6-1, the J call TRBJ2-7; 8 bases line up with TRBD1. J was trimmed by 3 bases and V by 2 bases; bases with no gene match: 9. The CDR3 contains 16 residues. CDR1 MNHNS and CDR2 SASEGT come from the germline V gene. CDR3 coding DNA: TGTGCCAGCAGTGAATGGGGGACAGGCTCCGTCTACGAGCAGTACTTC. Translating it yields CASSEWGTGSVYEQYF.

V usage is TRBV2 and J usage is TRBJ2-2; TRBD2 matches at 11 bases. V gave up 7 bases and J gave up 11 bases; unmatched junction bases: 9. The CDR3 spans 14 residues. Germline lookup yields CDR1 SNHLY and CDR2 FYNNEI. The CDR3 here is CASTKTSGTFELFF. The CDR3 DNA sequence: TGTGCCAGCACCAAGACTAGCGGGACGTTTGAGCTGTTTTTT.

The chain joins TRBV6-6 to TRBJ2-7, with D possibly matching TRBD1 (5 bases). Germline V CDR1 and CDR2: MNHNY, SVGAGI (reference sequence). This CDR3 comprises 15 residues. V was trimmed by 0 bases and J by 5 bases, leaving 14 bases between them. CDR3 DNA sequence: TGTGCCAGCAGTTACTCTATGGGCAGGGTCGACGAGCAGTACTTC. Translating gives CASSYSMGRVDEQYF.

The rearrangement uses TRBV29-1 and TRBJ1-1; D unresolved. The CDR3 extends over 14 amino acids. CDR1 is SQVTM, CDR2 ANQGSEA, per germline. The germline V and J ends were trimmed by 4 bases and 4 bases, with 16 bases remaining between them. CDR3 bases: TGCAGCGTTGGAACAGCCGCTGGTAGCACTGAAGCTTTCTTT. Translated, it gives CSVGTAAGSTEAFF.

In its sample, this clone was seen a few times. The rearrangement joins TRBV7-8 to TRBJ1-1; a weak D match, TRBD1 (5 bases). The length of the CDR3 is 14 residues. The V gene's germline CDR1 is SGHVS and CDR2 FQNEAQ. Trimming left V 1 base short and J 0 bases short, with 6 bases between. CDR3 bases: TGTGCCAGCAGCTTAGGACAGATGAACACTGAAGCTTTCTTT. Translation gives CASSLGQMNTEAFF. The variable domain in full, completed from reference TRBV7-8 and TRBJ1-1, reads GAGVSQSPRYKVAKRGQDVALRCDPISGHVSLFWYQQALGQGPEFLTYFQNEAQLDKSGLPSDRFFAERPEGSVSTLKIQRTQQEDSAVYLCASSLGQMNTEAFFGQGTRLTVV.

This chain links TRBV29-1 with TRBJ2-7; D uncertain. Deletions cut 3 bases from V and 2 bases from J, with 8 bases between. Germline V gives CDR1 SQVTM, CDR2 ANQGSEA. The CDR3 is 12 amino acids. CDR3 coding DNA: TGCAGCGTTGAGTCACAAACCTACGAGCAGTACTTC. The encoded protein is CSVESQTYEQYF.

V usage is TRBV29-1 and J usage is TRBJ2-2, with 8 nucleotides matching TRBD1. Trimming at V came to 4 bases and at J to 5 bases, leaving 6 bases not matched to a gene. Germline V gene data show CDR1 as SQVTM and CDR2 as ANQGSEA. This CDR3 spans 14 amino acids. The CDR3 bases are TGCAGCGTTGGACAGGGGTCCACAACCGGGGAGCTGTTTTTT. Protein sequence: CSVGQGSTTGELFF.

The rearrangement links TRBV7-2 to TRBJ1-6; no clear D. The germline V and J ends were trimmed by 2 bases and 9 bases, with 17 bases remaining between them. The CDR3 has 16 amino acids. Germline CDR1 is SGHTA and CDR2 is FQGNSA. CDR3 sequence: CASSLTPGPPGSPLHF. The CDR3, as DNA: TGTGCCAGCAGCTTAACACCAGGTCCTCCCGGTTCACCCCTCCACTTT.

This chain joins TRBV25-1 and TRBJ2-7, with D possibly being TRBD2 (6 bases). The CDR3 totals 16 residues. Germline V gives CDR1 MGHDK, CDR2 SYGVNS. With 4 bases removed from V and 2 bases from J, the gap between germline ends came to 18 bases. Here the CDR3 DNA reads TGTGCCAGCAGTGGGGCCGGGGACTCCCGTCCCTACGAGCAGTACTTC. Translation: CASSGAGDSRPYEQYF.

The rearrangement uses TRBV6-5 and TRBJ1-1, with TRBD1 matching over 7 bases. The germline CDR1 and CDR2 sequences are MNHEY and SVGAGI. The J segment lost 4 bases and the V segment lost 6 bases, leaving 8 bases of the junction unmatched. This CDR3 is 14 amino acids long. The CDR3 is CASRSRQGSTEAFF. DNA of the CDR3: TGTGCCAGCAGGTCACGACAGGGAAGCACTGAAGCTTTCTTT.

The V and J genes are TRBV19 and TRBJ1-5; D is ambiguous. The V gene's germline CDR1 is LNHDA and CDR2 SQIVND (reference sequence). Deletions cut 1 base from V and 5 bases from J, with 6 bases between. The CDR3 runs to 13 residues. CDR3 nucleotides: TGTGCCAGTAGTATAGTCACGGATCAGCCCCAGCATTTT. This encodes CASSIVTDQPQHF.

V gene TRBV5-4 combines with J gene TRBJ2-7; no definite D call. Germline V gene data show CDR1 as SGHNT and CDR2 as YYREEE (reference sequence). Deletions cut 6 bases from V and 2 bases from J, with 18 bases between. The CDR3 has 15 amino acids. DNA of the CDR3: TGTGCCAGCAACCCAACCCCCGGGTCCCCCTACGAGCAGTACTTC. It yields the protein CASNPTPGSPYEQYF.